The next 3 T cell receptor beta chains were all read from a single sample in a study of T cells after posttransplantation cyclophosphamide. Control samples came 1 year after myeloablative marrow transplants with methotrexate plus calcineurin inhibitor. Some clones are missing from TCRdb's copy, which holds only in-frame ones; the method was immunoSEQ multiplex PCR. The profile covers about 17,000 clones, with around 84% appearing a single time and about 26% taken by the ten largest. Sequenced here: PBMCs, sampled after allogeneic stem cell transplant with calcineurin inhibitor and methotrexate. Receptor source: a female patient aged 18-30 years who received an allogeneic stem cell transplant from an unrelated donor, was CMV-positive, and had acute and chronic GVHD. The graft donor may have given rise to some T cells.

This chain links TRBV5-6 with TRBJ1-3, with D hard to call. The germline CDR1 and CDR2 sequences are SGHDT and YYEEEE. The length of the CDR3 is 14 residues. V was shortened by 0 bases and J by 0 bases, with 4 bases between the two germline ends. CDR3 sequence (DNA): TGTGCCAGCAGCTTGGGCAGCTCTGGAAACACCATATATTTT. Residues: CASSLGSSGNTIYF.

V usage is TRBV9 and J usage is TRBJ2-7; possible D gene TRBD2, 7 bases. This CDR3 contains 17 residues. Trimming took off 0 bases at V and 3 bases at J, with 19 bases between the two ends. The V gene's germline CDR1 is SGDLS and CDR2 YYNGEE. CDR3 protein: CASSVGGGAGDYYEQYF. The CDR3 DNA reads TGTGCCAGCAGCGTAGGAGGGGGGGCGGGAGATTACTACGAGCAGTACTTC.

The chain has TRBV6-6 and TRBJ2-7; 11 positions match TRBD2. V trimming: 6 bases; J trimming: 2 bases; junction bases outside the gene matches: 3. CDR3 length: 14 residues. Germline V gene data show CDR1 as MNHNY and CDR2 as SVGAGI (reference sequence). The CDR3 nucleotides are TGTGCCAGCAGCCGGACTAGCGGGCCCTACGAGCAGTACTTC. It codes for CASSRTSGPYEQYF.